Given below is one TCR beta chain in context. Its antigen is undetermined. Produced via immunoSEQ multiplex PCR; TCRdb's table is partial and in-frame only. The table has 1 million to 1.2 million clones, 60% to 80% seen once. These data originate in a study of shared clonotypes between healthy human individuals. The study's findings and limits: Genetic and exposure-history diversity was limited by the few donors. Richness estimates generally favored naive over memory subsets.

The junction had 5 bases not matched to a gene; V was cut back by 4 bases and J by 10 bases. Germline lookup yields CDR1 SGDLS and CDR2 YYNGEE. The CDR3 is made up of 13 amino acids. The TCR comes from a man aged 18 to 30 in good health. Some clones in this sample may be carry-over from other donors' samples. What was sequenced was memory CD4+ T cells from PBMCs. The subset here: CD45RA-negative fraction. The rearrangement uses TRBV9 and TRBJ1-1; 12 positions agree with TRBD1. CDR3 protein: CASSPGQGAGAFF. The CDR3 bases are TGTGCCAGCAGCCCGGGACAGGGGGCCGGAGCTTTCTTT.